This T cell receptor (beta chain) was recovered during a study of T cell changes during pregnancy in multiple sclerosis. Trimming shortened V by 1 base and J by 5 bases, and 12 bases separated the two germline ends. Germline loops: CDR1 MNHEY, CDR2 SVGAGI. There are 15 residues in the CDR3. Assay used: immunoSEQ multiplex PCR; TCRdb lists only in-frame clones, some missing. Among roughly 83,000 clones listed, approximately 90% were seen once. The sequencing here drew on PBMCs, taken in the first trimester of pregnancy. This chain connects TRBV6-5 to TRBJ2-1, with a possible D match to TRBD2 (6 bases). The receptor comes from a female donor in good health, serving as a control in a pregnancy study. Some clones in this sample may be carry-over from other donors' samples. This CDR3 is CASSYFGSRDNEQFF. The CDR3 DNA reads TGTGCCAGCAGTTACTTCGGGAGTAGAGACAATGAGCAGTTCTTC.